A single sample is the source of the 2 T cell receptor beta chains below, sequenced in a study of blood T cell repertoires in COVID-19. Using immunoSEQ multiplex PCR, the repertoire was profiled, and TCRdb retains in-frame clones only, with some absent. The repertoire consists of around 310,000 clones, with almost 90% occurring once and the leading ten covering roughly 1%. Sequencing was done on a sample of peripheral blood. The receptors come from a woman aged 40 to 49 with COVID-19, enrolled during active disease.

The chain recombines TRBV18 with TRBJ2-5, with TRBD2 as a possible D gene (6 bases). CDR1 is KGHSH, CDR2 LQKENI, per germline. V was pared by 4 bases and J by 7 bases, with 13 bases between. CDR3 length: 13 amino acids. The DNA of the CDR3 is TGTGCCAGCTCACGTTGGCAGGGAGGGACCCAGTACTTC. Translating it yields CASSRWQGGTQYF.

This chain uses TRBV7-8 with TRBJ2-1; no firm D call. This CDR3 is 18 amino acids long. Trimming shortened V by 2 bases and J by 4 bases, and 21 bases separated the two germline ends. Germline V gives CDR1 SGHVS, CDR2 FQNEAQ. The CDR3 DNA is TGTGCCAGCAGCTTAACGGGTATTTCGGCAGCCTTGTACAATGAGCAGTTCTTC. Its translation is CASSLTGISAALYNEQFF. Full variable domain (rest looked up from reference TRBV7-8 and TRBJ2-1): GAGVSQSPRYKVAKRGQDVALRCDPISGHVSLFWYQQALGQGPEFLTYFQNEAQLDKSGLPSDRFFAERPEGSVSTLKIQRTQQEDSAVYLCASSLTGISAALYNEQFFGPGTRLTVL.